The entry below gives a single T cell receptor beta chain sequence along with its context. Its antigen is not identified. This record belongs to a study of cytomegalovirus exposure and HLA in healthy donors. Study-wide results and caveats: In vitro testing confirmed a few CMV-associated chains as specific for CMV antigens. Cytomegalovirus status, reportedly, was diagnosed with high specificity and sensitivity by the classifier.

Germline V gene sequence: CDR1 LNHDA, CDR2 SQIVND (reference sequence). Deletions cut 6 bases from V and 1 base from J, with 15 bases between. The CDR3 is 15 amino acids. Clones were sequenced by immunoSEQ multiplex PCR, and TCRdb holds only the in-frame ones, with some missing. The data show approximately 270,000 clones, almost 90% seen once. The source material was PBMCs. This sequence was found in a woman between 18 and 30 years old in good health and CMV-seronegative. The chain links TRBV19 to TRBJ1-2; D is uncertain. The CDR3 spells CASRISVGINYGYTF. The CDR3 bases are TGTGCCAGTAGGATATCGGTCGGGATTAACTATGGCTACACCTTC.